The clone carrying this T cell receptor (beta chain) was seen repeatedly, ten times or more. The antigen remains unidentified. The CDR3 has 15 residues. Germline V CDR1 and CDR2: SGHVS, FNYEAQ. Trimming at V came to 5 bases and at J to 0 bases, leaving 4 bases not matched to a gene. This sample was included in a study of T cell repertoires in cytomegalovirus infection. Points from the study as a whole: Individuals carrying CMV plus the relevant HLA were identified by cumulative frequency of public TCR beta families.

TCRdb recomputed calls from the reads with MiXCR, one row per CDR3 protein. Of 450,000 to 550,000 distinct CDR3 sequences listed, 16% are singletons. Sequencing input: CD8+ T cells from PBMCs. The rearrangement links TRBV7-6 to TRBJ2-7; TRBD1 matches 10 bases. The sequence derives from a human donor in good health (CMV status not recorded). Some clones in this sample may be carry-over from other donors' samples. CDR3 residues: CASSQRQGASYEQYF. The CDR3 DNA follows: TGTGCCAGCAGCCAGCGACAGGGGGCCTCCTACGAGCAGTACTTC.